What follows are 28 T cell receptor beta chains derived from one specimen sequenced in a study of blood T cell repertoires in COVID-19. The table came from immunoSEQ multiplex PCR; TCRdb's copy has only in-frame clones and leaves some out. The sample shows some 140,000 clones, 70% to 85% of them seen only once. Sequencing input: peripheral blood. The receptors originated from a man between 60 and 75 years old who had recovered from COVID-19.

V and J are TRBV5-4 and TRBJ1-1; no clear D gene. Germline values: CDR1 SGHNT, CDR2 YYREEE (reference sequence). Between the trimmed V and J ends, which lost 4 bases and 6 bases, there was a span of 16 bases. The CDR3 has 14 residues. The CDR3 is CASSPDWESPEAFF. The CDR3 coding sequence is TGTGCCAGCAGCCCCGACTGGGAGAGTCCTGAAGCTTTCTTT.

This chain connects TRBV5-8 to TRBJ1-1; D ambiguous. The germline V gene encodes CDR1 SGHTS and CDR2 YDEGEE. V was pared by 4 bases and J by 0 bases, with 7 bases between. CDR3 length: 13 amino acids. CDR3 DNA: TGTGCCAGCAGCCGTAGTATGAACACTGAAGCTTTCTTT. The encoded protein is CASSRSMNTEAFF.

The chain combines TRBV12-3 or TRBV12-4 with TRBJ1-4; unclear D gene. V dropped 6 bases and J dropped 8 bases, with 10 bases sitting between them. This CDR3 has 12 residues. The CDR3 loop is CASSQGREKLFF. The CDR3 DNA is TGTGCCAGCAGCCAAGGGAGGGAAAAACTGTTTTTT.

CDR3 sequence: CASTRDNNEKLFF. In nucleotides, the CDR3 is TGTGCCAGCACCCGGGACAATAATGAAAAACTGTTTTTT. This chain uses TRBV19 with TRBJ1-4; D is perhaps TRBD1 (6 bases). This CDR3 comprises 13 residues. The germline gives CDR1 LNHDA, CDR2 SQIVND (reference sequence). Trimming stripped 9 bases from V and 4 bases from J, with 12 bases between.

This clone appeared a few times. The V call is TRBV6-1, the J call TRBJ1-5; D might be TRBD1 (6 bases). Trimming shortened V by 2 bases and J by 0 bases, and 8 bases separated the two germline ends. The CDR3 is made up of 15 amino acids. CDR1 and CDR2 (germline): MNHNS, SASEGT. The CDR3 region has the DNA TGTGCCAGCAGTGAAACAGGGAATAGCAATCAGCCCCAGCATTTT. Amino acids: CASSETGNSNQPQHF.

This clone came up a few times. This sequence joins TRBV4-3 and TRBJ1-2; D is ambiguous. V lost 8 bases and J 1 base, leaving 17 bases between the germline ends. The CDR3 runs 15 residues. Germline lookup yields CDR1 LGHNA and CDR2 YSLEER. The CDR3: CASQAEAAGNYGYTF. The CDR3 DNA follows: TGCGCCAGCCAAGCCGAGGCAGCGGGTAACTATGGCTACACCTTC.

V gene TRBV24-1 combines with J gene TRBJ2-5, with D possibly being TRBD1 (5 bases). Germline V lookup: CDR1 KGHDR, CDR2 SFDVKD. CDR3 length: 13 residues. The V end was cut by 3 bases, the J end by 4 bases, with 8 bases between. CDR3 amino acids: CATSDRGLETQYF. The CDR3 nucleotides read TGTGCCACCAGTGATAGGGGCTTAGAGACCCAGTACTTC.

The gene calls are TRBV28 and TRBJ2-1; maybe TRBD2 (6 bases). CDR3 length: 14 residues. V was shortened by 3 bases and J by 6 bases, with 12 bases between the two germline ends. Per germline, CDR1 MDHEN and CDR2 SYDVKM. The DNA for the CDR3 is TGTGCCAGCAGTTTCCCCGGGGGTCCCAATGAGCAGTTCTTC. As protein: CASSFPGGPNEQFF. Complete variable domain (other parts from reference TRBV28 and TRBJ2-1): DVKVTQSSRYLVKRTGEKVFLECVQDMDHENMFWYRQDPGLGLRLIYFSYDVKMKEKGDIPEGYSVSREKKERFSLILESASTNQTSMYLCASSFPGGPNEQFFGPGTRLTVL.

V gene TRBV2 combines with J gene TRBJ2-5; 15 nucleotides match TRBD2. CDR3 length: 15 amino acids. The ends lost 7 bases at V and 7 bases at J; junction bases unmatched: 7. In germline, CDR1 is SNHLY, CDR2 FYNNEI. In DNA, the CDR3 is TGTGCCAGCAACGAAGGGACTAGCGGGGGGAGGACCCAGTACTTC. Translated, it gives CASNEGTSGGRTQYF. The full variable domain, with the rest looked up from reference TRBV2 and TRBJ2-5, is EPEVTQTPSHQVTQMGQEVILRCVPISNHLYFYWYRQILGQKVEFLVSFYNNEISEKSEIFDDQFSVERPDGSNFTLKIRSTKLEDSAMYFCASNEGTSGGRTQYFGPGTRLLVL.

This clone was counted only a few times. CDR3 DNA: TGTGCCAGCAGTTTAGCGGGACAGGGGGTTCAGCCCCAGCATTTT. This translates into CASSLAGQGVQPQHF. V and J are TRBV28 and TRBJ1-5; 11 positions agree with TRBD1. Germline V CDR1 and CDR2: MDHEN, SYDVKM. Trimming at V came to 2 bases and at J to 6 bases, leaving 3 bases not matched to a gene. The CDR3 has 15 amino acids.

The V and J genes are TRBV28 and TRBJ1-5, with TRBD1 matching over 7 bases. Germline V lookup: CDR1 MDHEN, CDR2 SYDVKM. The CDR3 is made up of 15 amino acids. Trimming cost V 3 bases and J 4 bases; bases outside gene matches: 6. This chain's CDR3 is CASSFSLQGNQPQHF. The CDR3 DNA follows: TGTGCCAGCAGTTTTTCGCTACAGGGGAATCAGCCCCAGCATTTT.

As regards this clone: Other DNA sequences in this specimen translate into the identical CDR3. This chain joins TRBV5-1 and TRBJ2-2; D call uncertain. The V gene's germline CDR1 is SGHRS and CDR2 YFSETQ. The CDR3 runs to 14 residues. Trimming stripped 0 bases from V and 1 base from J, with 4 bases between. CDR3 sequence: CASSLGQNTGELFF. CDR3 DNA sequence: TGCGCCAGCAGCTTGGGACAGAACACCGGGGAGCTGTTTTTT.

This rearrangement joins TRBV3-1 (or the pseudogene TRBV3-2) to TRBJ2-1; D may be TRBD2 (6 bases). Between the trimmed V and J ends, which lost 1 base and 4 bases, there was a span of 8 bases. The length of the CDR3 is 14 residues. Per the germline V gene, CDR1 is LGHDT and CDR2 is YNNKEL (reference sequence). This chain's CDR3 is CASSQGGRYNEQFF. In DNA, the CDR3 is TGTGCCAGCAGCCAAGGAGGGAGGTACAATGAGCAGTTCTTC.

The V call is TRBV19, the J call TRBJ2-7; D is uncertain. The CDR3 spans 14 residues. Germline values: CDR1 LNHDA, CDR2 SQIVND (reference sequence). V was pared by 3 bases and J by 5 bases, with 14 bases between. CDR3 sequence (DNA): TGTGCCAGTAGTATCGGAGCAGCCCTCGACGAGCAGTACTTC. It specifies CASSIGAALDEQYF. Filled out from reference TRBV19 and TRBJ2-7, the complete variable domain reads DGGITQSPKYLFRKEGQNVTLSCEQNLNHDAMYWYRQDPGQGLRLIYYSQIVNDFQKGDIAEGYSVSREKKESFPLTVTSAQKNPTAFYLCASSIGAALDEQYFGPGTRLTVT.

This clone came up a few times. V is TRBV7-2 and J is TRBJ2-2, with TRBD1 matching over 10 bases. This CDR3 is 16 amino acids long. After removal of 2 bases from V and 6 bases from J, the junction contained 6 bases not matched to a gene. Germline CDR1 reads SGHTA; CDR2 reads FQGNSA. CDR3 sequence: CASSLTRDRGSGELFF. CDR3 bases: TGTGCCAGCAGCTTAACCCGGGACAGGGGTTCCGGGGAGCTGTTTTTT.

V and J are TRBV6-1 and TRBJ1-1; D remains unclear. This CDR3 contains 15 residues. Trimming left V 2 bases short and J 9 bases short, with 19 bases between. The germline gives CDR1 MNHNS, CDR2 SASEGT. The CDR3 sequence is CASSEYPVVGLKAFF. The CDR3 nucleotides are TGTGCCAGCAGTGAATACCCAGTAGTGGGCCTAAAAGCTTTCTTT.

This chain uses TRBV28 with TRBJ1-3; D might be TRBD1 (6 bases). The CDR3 runs to 14 residues. CDR1 is MDHEN and CDR2 is SYDVKM in the germline V gene. V was clipped by 8 bases and J by 4 bases, with 15 bases between them. In nucleotides, the CDR3 is TGTGCCAGCCTACAGACAGGTCGCGGAAACACCATATATTTT. Protein product: CASLQTGRGNTIYF.

The CDR3 reads CASSSYRGHYTF. The CDR3 nucleotides are TGTGCCAGCAGTTCCTACAGGGGCCACTACACCTTC. The genes are TRBV28 and TRBJ1-2; 7 bases fit TRBD1. The ends lost 4 bases at V and 10 bases at J; junction bases unmatched: 6. Germline assignment: CDR1 MDHEN and CDR2 SYDVKM. This CDR3 has 12 residues.

The rearrangement joins TRBV30 to TRBJ2-7; possible D gene TRBD2, 5 bases. Per the germline V gene, CDR1 is GTSNPN and CDR2 is SVGIG (reference sequence). Trimming shortened V by 3 bases and J by 5 bases, and 14 bases separated the two germline ends. The CDR3 has 13 residues. CDR3 loop: CAWRSHGVDEQYF. The DNA of the CDR3 is TGTGCCTGGAGGTCCCACGGGGTAGACGAGCAGTACTTC.

V is TRBV14 and J is TRBJ1-5; D unclear. Deletions cut 0 bases from V and 5 bases from J, with 5 bases between. The CDR3 spans 13 residues. The germline CDR1 and CDR2 sequences are SGHDN and FVKESK. The chain's CDR3 is CASSQDGDQPQHF. The DNA for the CDR3 is TGTGCCAGCAGCCAAGACGGGGATCAGCCCCAGCATTTT.

The chain is built from TRBV4-3 and TRBJ2-2; 7 bases align to TRBD2. The CDR3 has 17 residues. CDR1 LGHNA and CDR2 YSLEER come from the germline V gene. Trimming cost V 0 bases and J 0 bases; bases outside gene matches: 4. CDR3 region: CASSQDWLAANTGELFF. CDR3 in DNA: TGCGCCAGCAGCCAAGATTGGCTAGCGGCGAACACCGGGGAGCTGTTTTTT.

The rearrangement uses TRBV28 and TRBJ2-1, with 9 positions matching TRBD2. Germline CDR1 reads MDHEN; CDR2 reads SYDVKM. The CDR3 covers 15 residues. The ends lost 2 bases at V and 8 bases at J; junction bases unmatched: 7. In DNA, the CDR3 is TGTGCCAGCAGTTTAGGGGCTAGCGGGACCCATGAGCAGTTCTTC. Translating it yields CASSLGASGTHEQFF. Full variable domain (missing parts from reference TRBV28 and TRBJ2-1): DVKVTQSSRYLVKRTGEKVFLECVQDMDHENMFWYRQDPGLGLRLIYFSYDVKMKEKGDIPEGYSVSREKKERFSLILESASTNQTSMYLCASSLGASGTHEQFFGPGTRLTVL.

The V and J genes are TRBV19 and TRBJ1-5; no firm D call. With 5 bases removed from V and 1 base from J, the gap between germline ends came to 21 bases. Per the germline V gene, CDR1 is LNHDA and CDR2 is SQIVND (reference sequence). The CDR3 is made up of 18 amino acids. The CDR3 nucleotides are TGTGCCAGTAGTTCTCAACTTTTACATGAGGGCAGCAATCAGCCCCAGCATTTT. Translating it yields CASSSQLLHEGSNQPQHF.

This clone was found a few times. The chain joins TRBV6-6 to TRBJ1-1, with D uncertain. V was clipped by 6 bases and J by 4 bases, with 3 bases between them. Per germline, CDR1 MNHNY and CDR2 SVGAGI (reference sequence). The CDR3 spans 10 residues. The CDR3 DNA follows: TGTGCCAGCAGGGCCACTGAAGCTTTCTTT. Its translation is CASRATEAFF.

The chain carries TRBV3-1 (or the pseudogene TRBV3-2) and TRBJ2-7; D is uncertain. Germline V lookup: CDR1 LGHDT, CDR2 YNNKEL (reference sequence). The CDR3 extends over 13 amino acids. V was shortened by 3 bases and J by 3 bases, with 9 bases between the two germline ends. The CDR3 protein is CASSHETSYEQYF. The DNA for the CDR3 is TGTGCCAGCAGCCACGAAACAAGCTACGAGCAGTACTTC.

The sample holds a few counts of this clone. The chain links TRBV5-1 to TRBJ1-4, with 8 positions matching TRBD1. In germline, CDR1 is SGHRS, CDR2 YFSETQ. This CDR3 spans 15 amino acids. V was clipped by 4 bases and J by 5 bases; unmatched bases: 7. CDR3 sequence (DNA): TGCGCCAGCAGCCCGGTCAGGGGGCGAAATGAAAAACTGTTTTTT. Translated, it gives CASSPVRGRNEKLFF.

This sequence joins TRBV28 and TRBJ2-7; D perhaps matches TRBD1 (5 bases). This CDR3 has 10 residues. Germline values: CDR1 MDHEN, CDR2 SYDVKM. Trimming took 10 bases from V and 3 from J, leaving 7 bases between them. The DNA for the CDR3 is TGTGCCACAGGGAACTACGAGCAGTACTTC. It specifies CATGNYEQYF.

The chain joins TRBV5-8 to TRBJ1-6; 7 bases match TRBD1. V was clipped by 0 bases and J by 10 bases; unmatched bases: 7. CDR3 length: 15 amino acids. Germline CDR1 and CDR2: SGHTS and YDEGEE. CDR3 sequence (DNA): TGTGCCAGCAGCTTGGCCGATACAGGGGAATCACCCCTCCACTTT. Amino acids: CASSLADTGESPLHF.